These 30 T cell receptor beta chains were all obtained from the same sample, sequenced in a study of blood T cells in healthy people across ages. Primers used in a second PCR of roughly 6 to 11 cycles were a sample-barcoded 5' primer and a J-beta primer mix. TCRdb re-called the 5' RACE reads through MiXCR, storing one row per CDR3 protein. Of approximately 1,000,000 distinct CDR3 sequences listed, more than 30% are singletons. The specimen sequenced was blood. All receptors come from a man younger than 35 in good health.

The V call is TRBV5-1, the J call TRBJ1-2, with D uncertain. Germline loops: CDR1 SGHRS, CDR2 YFSETQ. V gave up 0 bases and J gave up 5 bases, with 11 bases separating them. CDR3 length equals 14 residues. The CDR3, as DNA: TGCGCCAGCAGCTTGGAGTCAGCCCCTTATGGCTACACCTTC. Protein product: CASSLESAPYGYTF.

This clonotype was seen only a few times. This rearrangement joins TRBV7-2 to TRBJ1-5; D gene uncertain. Germline values: CDR1 SGHTA, CDR2 FQGNSA. V lost 3 bases and J lost 3, with 15 bases in between. CDR3 length equals 16 residues. DNA for the CDR3: TGTGCCAGCAGCTTTTTAAGGACGTCAAACAATCAGCCCCAGCATTTT. It specifies CASSFLRTSNNQPQHF.

The rearrangement links TRBV5-1 to TRBJ1-3, with 7 bases lining up with TRBD1. The junction had 11 bases not matched to a gene; V was cut back by 3 bases and J by 2 bases. The CDR3 is 17 residues long. From germline, CDR1 is SGHRS and CDR2 YFSETQ. The CDR3 nucleotides are TGCGCCAGCAGCTGGACGCCGGGACAGACGACTGGAAACACCATATATTTT. Amino acid sequence: CASSWTPGQTTGNTIYF.

The chain employs TRBV2 and TRBJ2-5; the D gene is possibly TRBD2 (6 bases). The CDR3 runs to 11 residues. Germline V gene sequence: CDR1 SNHLY, CDR2 FYNNEI. V was shortened by 11 bases and J by 2 bases, with 9 bases between the two germline ends. CDR3 loop: CAGSGQETQYF. CDR3 coding DNA: TGTGCCGGAAGCGGGCAAGAGACCCAGTACTTC.

This clonotype was picked up a small number of times. This chain uses TRBV12-3 or TRBV12-4 with TRBJ2-5; weak D call: TRBD2 (5 bases). V lost 6 bases, J lost 4 bases, and 12 bases lay in between. The length of the CDR3 is 13 residues. The CDR3 bases are TGTGCCAGCAGCTTACTAGGTTTAGAGACCCAGTACTTC. This encodes CASSLLGLETQYF.

The CDR3 nucleotides read TGTGCCAGCAGTTGGGGGGGACGAGATACGCAGTATTTT. It translates to CASSWGGRDTQYF. This chain connects TRBV25-1 to TRBJ2-3; 7 bases map to TRBD2. The CDR3 spans 13 residues. Trimming at V came to 5 bases and at J to 5 bases, leaving 4 bases not matched to a gene. The germline V gene has CDR1 MGHDK and CDR2 SYGVNS.

This clonotype has a handful of counts. The chain has TRBV4-2 and TRBJ2-1; 11 nucleotides match TRBD2. Per germline, CDR1 LGHNA and CDR2 YNFKEQ. V was clipped by 4 bases and J by 5 bases; unmatched bases: 22. CDR3 size: 21 residues. CDR3 loop: CASSPELRLAGSREPNNEQFF. As DNA, the CDR3 is TGTGCCAGCAGCCCGGAGCTCAGACTAGCGGGGTCCCGAGAACCTAACAATGAGCAGTTCTTC.

This clonotype was seen a handful of times. The chain links TRBV21-1 to TRBJ1-2; the table's D call, TRBD1, has no DNA check behind it. TRBV21-1 constitutes a pseudogene. The CDR3 contains 16 residues. CDR3 nucleotide sequence: TGTGCCAGCAGCAAAGCCCGGGACAGGGTTTTGGATGGCTACACCTTC. Translation gives CASSKARDRVLDGYTF.

The chain joins TRBV20-1 to TRBJ1-4, with 8 bases fitting TRBD1. V was clipped by 6 bases and J by 8 bases; unmatched bases: 17. The germline V gene has CDR1 DFQATT and CDR2 SNEGSKA (reference sequence). This CDR3 has 16 residues. The CDR3 reads CSATIGEGQGVEKLFF. For the CDR3, the DNA is TGCAGTGCCACCATTGGTGAAGGACAGGGAGTGGAAAAACTGTTTTTT.

The chain employs TRBV4-1 and TRBJ1-1, with D hard to call. CDR1 is MGHRA, CDR2 YSYEKL, per germline. V was pared by 3 bases and J by 3 bases, with 14 bases between. The CDR3 totals 15 residues. In DNA form, the CDR3 reads TGCGCCAGCAGCCACCGGACGGTCGGGGACACTGAAGCTTTCTTT. This sequence encodes CASSHRTVGDTEAFF.

The sample holds a few counts of this clonotype. The chain is built from TRBV6-2 or TRBV6-3 and TRBJ2-7, with a weak D call TRBD1 (6 bases). This CDR3 has 14 amino acids. V lost 4 bases, J lost 0 bases, and 10 bases lay in between. Germline V CDR1 and CDR2: MNHEY, SVGEGT. The CDR3 loop is CASSWTANSYEQYF. CDR3 nucleotide sequence: TGTGCCAGCAGTTGGACAGCAAACTCCTACGAGCAGTACTTC.

The chain has TRBV6-6 and TRBJ1-2, with a possible D match to TRBD1 (5 bases). Trimming pared 5 bases from V and 6 bases from J, leaving 19 bases between. Germline-derived CDR1 and CDR2 are MNHNY and SVGAGI (reference sequence). The CDR3 covers 15 residues. CDR3 DNA sequence: TGTGCCAGCAGTCGACGGGAGAGGGGCGGACATGGCTACACCTTC. It translates to CASSRRERGGHGYTF.

This clonotype showed up many times. This chain connects TRBV4-3 to TRBJ2-1; 10 bases are a match to TRBD1. CDR3 length: 19 residues. Unmatched junction bases numbered 11, after V lost 0 bases and J lost 3 bases. Germline V gene data show CDR1 as LGHNA and CDR2 as YSLEER. CDR3: CASSQEWTGGSPDYNEQFF. The CDR3 region has the DNA TGCGCCAGCAGCCAAGAATGGACAGGGGGATCTCCTGACTACAATGAGCAGTTCTTC.

The chain recombines TRBV12-5 with TRBJ2-7; D not resolved. From germline, CDR1 is LGHNT and CDR2 FRNRAP. V was shortened by 6 bases and J by 4 bases, with 7 bases between the two germline ends. There are 11 residues in the CDR3. In DNA, the CDR3 is TGTGCTAGTGGATCTCTATACGAGCAGTACGTC. Translated, it gives CASGSLYEQYV.

This clonotype has more than one count but fewer than ten. J is TRBJ1-2 and V is TRBV9, with 9 bases identical to TRBD1. The CDR3 is 16 residues long. V gave up 0 bases and J gave up 5 bases; unmatched junction bases: 8. Germline CDR1 SGDLS, CDR2 YYNGEE. The CDR3 nucleotides read TGTGCCAGCAGCGTAGGAGGGACCGACAGGGGGTATGGCTACACCTTC. Protein: CASSVGGTDRGYGYTF. Full variable domain (remainder filled in from reference TRBV9 and TRBJ1-2): DSGVTQTPKHLITATGQRVTLRCSPRSGDLSVYWYQQSLDQGLQFLIQYYNGEERAKGNILERFSAQQFPDLHSELNLSSLELGDSALYFCASSVGGTDRGYGYTFGSGTRLTVV.

This clonotype occurred once. The chain employs TRBV14 and TRBJ2-1, with a weak D call TRBD1 (6 bases). V lost 2 bases and J lost 8, with 7 bases in between. Germline V gene data show CDR1 as SGHDN and CDR2 as FVKESK. CDR3 length: 12 residues. DNA of the CDR3: TGTGCCAGCAGCCAAAGGACAGATGAGCAGTTCTTC. Translation gives CASSQRTDEQFF.

This sequence joins TRBV27 and TRBJ1-4, with D possibly being TRBD1 (6 bases). This CDR3 has 15 residues. CDR1 and CDR2 from the germline V gene are MNHEY and SMNVEV (reference sequence). V was shortened by 4 bases and J by 4 bases, with 13 bases between the two germline ends. The CDR3 DNA follows: TGTGCCAGCAGTTCCCGACAGGCCTATAATGAAAAACTGTTTTTT. It encodes CASSSRQAYNEKLFF.

This sequence joins TRBV7-3 and TRBJ2-1; 14 nucleotides align to TRBD2. TRBJ2-7 explains the end of the DNA better; the J call may be wrong. The CDR3 is 16 residues long. The germline V gene encodes CDR1 SGHTA and CDR2 FQGTGA. In nucleotides, the CDR3 is TGTGCCAGCAGCTCACGGACTAGCGGGGGGCTTAATGAGCAGTACTTC. Its translation: CASSSRTSGGLNEQYF.

The chain carries TRBV6-2 or TRBV6-3 and TRBJ2-7, with 8 bases identical to TRBD2. This CDR3 region has 13 residues. The V and J ends lost 5 bases and 6 bases, in that order; junction bases with no gene match: 6. Germline CDR1 reads MNHEY; CDR2 reads SVGEGT. As DNA, the CDR3 is TGTGCCAGCAGTCACGCGGGACTAGTCGAGCAGTACTTC. Translation: CASSHAGLVEQYF.

V gene TRBV6-2 or TRBV6-3 combines with J gene TRBJ2-7; tentatively, D is TRBD1 (6 bases). Per the germline V gene, CDR1 is MNHEY and CDR2 is SVGEGT. V was trimmed by 5 bases and J by 2 bases, leaving 10 bases between them. This CDR3 has 13 residues. CDR3 DNA sequence: TGTGCCAGCAGTAGGGGGTTCCCCTACGAGCAGTACTTC. This codes for CASSRGFPYEQYF.

This rearrangement joins TRBV9 to TRBJ1-6, with D hard to call. Per germline, CDR1 SGDLS and CDR2 YYNGEE. This CDR3 contains 13 residues. Deletions cut 0 bases from V and 10 bases from J, with 8 bases between. CDR3 nucleotides: TGTGCCAGCAGCGTAGAGGAGTACTCACCCCTCCACTTT. Protein: CASSVEEYSPLHF.

The chain joins TRBV6-6 to TRBJ1-5; unclear D gene. Trimming took off 5 bases at V and 9 bases at J, with 14 bases between the two ends. The length of the CDR3 is 13 residues. The germline CDR1 and CDR2 sequences are MNHNY and SVGAGI (reference sequence). CDR3 sequence: CASSPADPTPQHF. CDR3 bases: TGTGCCAGCAGTCCAGCCGATCCCACGCCCCAGCATTTT.

This clonotype was counted a single time. The chain links TRBV7-9 to TRBJ2-3; either TRBD1 or TRBD2 may supply D (5 bases each). CDR1 and CDR2 (germline): SEHNR, FQNEAQ (reference sequence). CDR3 length: 16 amino acids. Trimming shortened V by 4 bases and J by 2 bases, and 16 bases separated the two germline ends. The CDR3 region has the DNA TGTGCCAGCAGCTCCGCCGGGGCACACGCCACAGATACGCAGTATTTT. Translating gives CASSSAGAHATDTQYF.

The rearrangement links TRBV4-3 to TRBJ2-7; 9 bases are shared with TRBD2. The CDR3 spans 16 residues. Germline V gene lookup returns CDR1 LGHNA and CDR2 YSLEER. Unmatched junction bases numbered 13, after V lost 3 bases and J lost 7 bases. In DNA, the CDR3 is TGCGCCAGCAGCCAGTATCTAGCGGGGAACTACAATGAGCAGTACTTC. Translated: CASSQYLAGNYNEQYF.

This clonotype was seen more than once but under ten times. The junction and the germline gene differ at one end; a read error may be behind it. The CDR3: CASSDSKNYGYTF. The CDR3 DNA reads as TGTGCCAGCAGTGACTCTAAGAACTATGGCTACACCTTC. This chain links TRBV6-6 with TRBJ1-2; the D is unclear. The germline CDR1 and CDR2 sequences are MNHNY and SVGAGI (reference sequence). The CDR3 runs 13 residues.

The chain links TRBV7-9 to TRBJ1-1; D not certain. Per the germline V gene, CDR1 is SEHNR and CDR2 is FQNEAQ (reference sequence). Trimming stripped 5 bases from V and 4 bases from J, with 14 bases between. This CDR3 has 14 amino acids. The CDR3, as DNA: TGTGCCAGCAGCCATGGGAGGGCGGGCACTGAAGCTTTCTTT. Its protein is CASSHGRAGTEAFF.

This clonotype was observed many times. The V call is TRBV7-2, the J call TRBJ1-5; the D gene is possibly TRBD1 (5 bases). Germline CDR1 and CDR2: SGHTA and FQGNSA. Trimming removed 2 bases at V and 3 bases at J, with 11 bases between. This CDR3 region has 15 residues. CDR3 in DNA: TGTGCCAGCAGCTTACGGCAGGGCCACAATCAGCCCCAGCATTTT. Its translation is CASSLRQGHNQPQHF.

The chain combines TRBV28 with TRBJ2-1; the match to TRBD2 covers 10 bases. Germline assignment: CDR1 MDHEN and CDR2 SYDVKM. V lost 6 bases and J lost 2; bases outside the gene matches: 4. The CDR3 extends over 15 amino acids. CDR3 in amino acids: CASSYLAGAYNEQFF. CDR3 nucleotide sequence: TGTGCCAGCAGCTACCTAGCGGGGGCCTACAATGAGCAGTTCTTC.

This clonotype was recorded only once. The CDR3 bases are TGCGCCAGCAGCCCAGGGGTGGCGGATACGCAGTATTTT. Encoded protein: CASSPGVADTQYF. This sequence joins TRBV5-1 and TRBJ2-3; D is perhaps TRBD1 (6 bases). The CDR3 sequence is 13 residues long. Trimming shortened V by 4 bases and J by 6 bases, and 12 bases separated the two germline ends. Germline V gene sequence: CDR1 SGHRS, CDR2 YFSETQ.

The CDR3 protein is CASSLLDFGNQPQHF. The CDR3 coding sequence is TGTGCCAGCAGCCTGTTGGACTTTGGCAATCAGCCCCAGCATTTT. The J gene is TRBJ1-5, the V gene TRBV7-8; D call uncertain. Looked up from germline, CDR1 is SGHVS and CDR2 is FQNEAQ. This CDR3 region has 15 residues. V was shortened by 5 bases and J by 2 bases, with 13 bases between the two germline ends.